This entry is about one TCR beta chain. The sample originates from a study of blood T cell repertoires in COVID-19. Study information: COVID-19 samples collected from the United States, Italy and Spain covered acute and convalescent phases. T cells, B-cell-depleted T cells, or PBMCs supplied cDNA or gDNA.

Germline CDR1 ENHRY, CDR2 SYGVKD. Trimming removed 2 bases from V and 10 bases from J; junction bases left unmatched: 16. The CDR3 covers 17 residues. Original analysis: Reference gene primers were amplified, and this amplification served to estimate nucleated cell counts. Data came from immunoSEQ multiplex PCR; TCRdb stores just in-frame clones and leaves some out. The DNA was the basis for D and trimming; V, J and clone size are from that table. This sample has about 360,000 clones, with around nine tenths found just once. Sequencing was carried out using peripheral blood. The genes are TRBV10-3 and TRBJ2-1; 8 bases are shared with TRBD2. This receptor was identified in a human donor in a cohort sampled during active COVID-19. This CDR3 is CAISEDLGAGGPIEQFF. CDR3 DNA: TGTGCCATCAGTGAGGACCTGGGGGCGGGGGGACCCATCGAGCAGTTCTTC.